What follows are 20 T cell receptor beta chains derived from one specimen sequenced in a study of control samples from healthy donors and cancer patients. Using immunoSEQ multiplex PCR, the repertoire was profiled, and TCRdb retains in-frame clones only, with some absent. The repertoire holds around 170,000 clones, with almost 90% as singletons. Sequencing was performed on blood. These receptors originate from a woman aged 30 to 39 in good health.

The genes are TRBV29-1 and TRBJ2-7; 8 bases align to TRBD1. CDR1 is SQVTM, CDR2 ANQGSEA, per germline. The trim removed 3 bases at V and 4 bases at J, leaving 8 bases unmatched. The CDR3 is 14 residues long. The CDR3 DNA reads TGCAGCGTTGACCCCACAGGGGGTGGGTACGAGCAGTACTTC. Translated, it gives CSVDPTGGGYEQYF.

For the CDR3, the DNA is TGTGCCAGTAGTATTATGGGGGCCTACGAGCAGTACTTC. Its translation is CASSIMGAYEQYF. The V gene is TRBV19, the J gene TRBJ2-7; either TRBD1 or TRBD2 may fit D (5 bases each). V was pared by 3 bases and J by 2 bases, with 8 bases between. The CDR3 has 13 amino acids. Germline assignment: CDR1 LNHDA and CDR2 SQIVND (reference sequence).

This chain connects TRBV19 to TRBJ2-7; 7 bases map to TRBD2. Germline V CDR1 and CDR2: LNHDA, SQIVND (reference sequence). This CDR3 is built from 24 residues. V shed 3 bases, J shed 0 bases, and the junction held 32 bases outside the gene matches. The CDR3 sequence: CASSIRWEGTRRDIDGYGSYEQYV. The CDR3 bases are TGTGCCAGTAGTATCCGGTGGGAGGGCACTCGGAGGGATATAGACGGGTATGGCTCCTACGAGCAGTACGTC.

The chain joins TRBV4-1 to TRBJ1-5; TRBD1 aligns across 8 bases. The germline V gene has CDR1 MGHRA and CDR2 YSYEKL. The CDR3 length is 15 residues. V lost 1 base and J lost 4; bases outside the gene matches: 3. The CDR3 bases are TGCGCCAGCAGCCAAGTTCAGGGGGCGAATCAGCCCCAGCATTTT. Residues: CASSQVQGANQPQHF.

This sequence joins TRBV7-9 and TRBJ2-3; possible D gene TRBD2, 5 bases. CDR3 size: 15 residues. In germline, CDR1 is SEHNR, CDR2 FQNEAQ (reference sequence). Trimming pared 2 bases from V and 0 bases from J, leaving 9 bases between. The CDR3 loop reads CASSLTGVSTDTQYF. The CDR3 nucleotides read TGTGCCAGCAGCTTAACCGGGGTCAGCACAGATACGCAGTATTTT. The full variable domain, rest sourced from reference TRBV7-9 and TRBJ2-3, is DTGVSQNPRHKITKRGQNVTFRCDPISEHNRLYWYRQTLGQGPEFLTYFQNEAQLEKSRLLSDRFSAERPKGSFSTLEIQRTEQGDSAMYLCASSLTGVSTDTQYFGPGTRLTVL.

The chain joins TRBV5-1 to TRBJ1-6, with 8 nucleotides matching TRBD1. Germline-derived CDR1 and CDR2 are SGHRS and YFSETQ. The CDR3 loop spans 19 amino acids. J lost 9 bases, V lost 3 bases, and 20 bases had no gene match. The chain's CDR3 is CASSSPPSGTGGRSSPLHF. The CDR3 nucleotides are TGCGCCAGCAGCTCCCCACCTTCCGGGACAGGCGGAAGGAGTTCACCCCTCCACTTT.

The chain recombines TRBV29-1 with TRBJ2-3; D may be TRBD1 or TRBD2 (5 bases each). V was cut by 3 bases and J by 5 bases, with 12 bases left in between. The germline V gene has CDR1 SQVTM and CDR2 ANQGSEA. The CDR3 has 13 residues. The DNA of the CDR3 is TGCAGCGTTGACGGTGGGGCGGGAGATACGCAGTATTTT. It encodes CSVDGGAGDTQYF.

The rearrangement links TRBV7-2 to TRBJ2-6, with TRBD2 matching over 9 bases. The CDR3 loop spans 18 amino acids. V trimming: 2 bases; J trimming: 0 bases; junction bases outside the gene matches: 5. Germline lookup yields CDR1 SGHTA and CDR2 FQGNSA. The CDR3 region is CASSLSLAGSSGANVLTF. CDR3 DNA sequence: TGTGCCAGCAGCTTATCACTAGCGGGTTCCTCTGGGGCCAACGTCCTGACTTTC.

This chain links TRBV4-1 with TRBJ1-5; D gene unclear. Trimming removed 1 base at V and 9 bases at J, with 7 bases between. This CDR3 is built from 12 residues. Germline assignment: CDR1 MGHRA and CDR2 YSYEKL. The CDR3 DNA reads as TGCGCCAGCAGCCAAGGTCCGGGGCCCCAGCATTTT. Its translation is CASSQGPGPQHF.

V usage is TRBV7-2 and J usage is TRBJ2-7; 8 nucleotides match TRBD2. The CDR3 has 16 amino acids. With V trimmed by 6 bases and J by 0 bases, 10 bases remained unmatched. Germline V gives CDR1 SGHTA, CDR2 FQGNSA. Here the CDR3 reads CASSPYLAGSSYEQYF. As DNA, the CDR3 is TGTGCCAGCAGTCCCTATTTAGCGGGGTCCTCCTACGAGCAGTACTTC.

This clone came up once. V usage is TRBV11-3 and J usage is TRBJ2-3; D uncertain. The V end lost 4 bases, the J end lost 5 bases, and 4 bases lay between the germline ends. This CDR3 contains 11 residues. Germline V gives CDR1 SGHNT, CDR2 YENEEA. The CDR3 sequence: CASSSGDTQYF. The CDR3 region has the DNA TGTGCCAGCAGCTCGGGAGATACGCAGTATTTT.

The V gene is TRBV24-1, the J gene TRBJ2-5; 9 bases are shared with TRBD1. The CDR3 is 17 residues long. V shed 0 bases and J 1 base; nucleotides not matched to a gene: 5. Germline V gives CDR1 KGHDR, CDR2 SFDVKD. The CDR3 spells CATSDLRTGDPQETQYF. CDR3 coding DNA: TGTGCCACCAGTGATTTGAGGACAGGGGACCCCCAAGAGACCCAGTACTTC.

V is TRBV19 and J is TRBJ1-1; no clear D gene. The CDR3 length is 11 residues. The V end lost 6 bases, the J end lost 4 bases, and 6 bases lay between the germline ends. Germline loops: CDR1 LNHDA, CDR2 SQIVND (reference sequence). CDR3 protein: CASREGTEAFF. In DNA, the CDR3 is TGTGCCAGTAGGGAGGGCACTGAAGCTTTCTTT.

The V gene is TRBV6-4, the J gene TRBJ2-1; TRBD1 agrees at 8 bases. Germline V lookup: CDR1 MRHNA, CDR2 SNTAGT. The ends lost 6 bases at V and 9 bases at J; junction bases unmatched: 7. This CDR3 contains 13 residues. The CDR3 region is CASRPDRAGEQFF. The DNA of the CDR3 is TGTGCCAGCAGACCGGACAGGGCGGGTGAGCAGTTCTTC.

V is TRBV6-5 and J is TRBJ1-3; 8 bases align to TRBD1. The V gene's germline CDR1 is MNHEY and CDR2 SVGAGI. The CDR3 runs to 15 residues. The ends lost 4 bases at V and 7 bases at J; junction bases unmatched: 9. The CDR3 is CASSSSGTGRNTIYF. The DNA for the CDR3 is TGTGCCAGCAGTTCTTCCGGGACAGGACGGAACACCATATATTTT.

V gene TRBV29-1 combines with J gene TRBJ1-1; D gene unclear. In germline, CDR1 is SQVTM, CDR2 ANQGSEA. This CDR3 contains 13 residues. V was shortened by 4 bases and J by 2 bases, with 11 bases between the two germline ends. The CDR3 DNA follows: TGCAGCGTTGTGGCACAGCTTAACACTGAAGCTTTCTTT. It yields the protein CSVVAQLNTEAFF.

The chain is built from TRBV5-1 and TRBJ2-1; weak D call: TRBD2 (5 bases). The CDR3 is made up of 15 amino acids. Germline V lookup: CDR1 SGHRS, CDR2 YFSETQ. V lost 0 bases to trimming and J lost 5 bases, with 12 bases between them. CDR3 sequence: CASSLALAWDNEQFF. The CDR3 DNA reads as TGCGCCAGCAGCTTGGCCCTAGCTTGGGACAATGAGCAGTTCTTC.

The CDR3 spells CASRSRDRFHEQYV. The CDR3, as DNA: TGTGCCAGCAGGTCCCGGGACAGATTCCACGAGCAGTACGTC. The chain is built from TRBV6-5 and TRBJ2-7; 7 bases match TRBD1. CDR3 length equals 14 residues. V shed 6 bases and J 5 bases; nucleotides not matched to a gene: 10. Germline CDR1 reads MNHEY; CDR2 reads SVGAGI.

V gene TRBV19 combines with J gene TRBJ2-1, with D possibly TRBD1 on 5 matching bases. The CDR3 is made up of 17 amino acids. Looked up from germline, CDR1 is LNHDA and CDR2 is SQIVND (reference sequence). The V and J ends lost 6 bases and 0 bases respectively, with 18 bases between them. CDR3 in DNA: TGTGCCAGTAGCTCTGATGATGGGGCGTACTCCTACAATGAGCAGTTCTTC. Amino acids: CASSSDDGAYSYNEQFF.

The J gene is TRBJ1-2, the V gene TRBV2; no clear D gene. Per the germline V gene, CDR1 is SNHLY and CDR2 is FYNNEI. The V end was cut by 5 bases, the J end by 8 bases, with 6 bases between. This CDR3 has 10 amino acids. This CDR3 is CASSQAGYTF. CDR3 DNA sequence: TGTGCCAGCAGTCAGGCGGGCTACACCTTC.